This T cell receptor (beta chain) was captured in a study of T cell responses to AZD1222 COVID-19 vaccine. Here immunoSEQ multiplex PCR was the method, and the copy in TCRdb shows in-frame clones only, minus some. The sample gives about 180,000 clones, around 90% of which show up once; approximately 2% is in the top ten. V dropped 4 bases and J dropped 1; count of bases not matched to a gene: 10. Germline V gene lookup returns CDR1 SGHDT and CDR2 YYEEEE. CDR3 length: 18 amino acids. Sequenced here: peripheral blood, sampled on day 0 of AZD1222 vaccination. The rearrangement joins TRBV5-6 to TRBJ2-7, with TRBD2 identical over 14 bases. The receptor was derived from an adult in good health. The DNA for the CDR3 is TGTGCCAGCAGCCTACCGGGACTAGCGGGAGAAAGATCCTACGAGCAGTACTTC. Translating it yields CASSLPGLAGERSYEQYF.